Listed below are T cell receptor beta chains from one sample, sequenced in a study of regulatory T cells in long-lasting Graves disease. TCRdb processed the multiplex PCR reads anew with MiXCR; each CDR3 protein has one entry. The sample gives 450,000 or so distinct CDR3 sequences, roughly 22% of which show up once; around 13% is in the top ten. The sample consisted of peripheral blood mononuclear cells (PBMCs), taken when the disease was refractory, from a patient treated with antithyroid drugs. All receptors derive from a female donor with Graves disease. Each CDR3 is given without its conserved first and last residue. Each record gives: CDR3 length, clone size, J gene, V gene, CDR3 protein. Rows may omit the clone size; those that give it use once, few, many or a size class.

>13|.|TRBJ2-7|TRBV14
ASSPTLAGVGEQY
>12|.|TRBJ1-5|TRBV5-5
ASSLPVGNQPQH
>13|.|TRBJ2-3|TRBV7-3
ASSALPYSTDTQY
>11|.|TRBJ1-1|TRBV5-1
ASSLGRINEAF
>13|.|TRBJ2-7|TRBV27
ASTAVSWGNDEQY
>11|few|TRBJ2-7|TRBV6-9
ASSYDSSYEQY
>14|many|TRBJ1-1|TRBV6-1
ASSPQGTPMNTEAF
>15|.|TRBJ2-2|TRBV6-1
ASSKVTPDSNTGELF
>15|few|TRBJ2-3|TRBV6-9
ASSYSKDRGTTDTQY
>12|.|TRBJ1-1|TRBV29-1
SVYFDRGNTEAF
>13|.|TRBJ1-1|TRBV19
ASSIVNARRRGAF
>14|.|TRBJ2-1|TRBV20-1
SAAETRGYSYNEQF
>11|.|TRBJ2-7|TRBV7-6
ASSSQEGGEQY
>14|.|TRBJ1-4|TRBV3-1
ASSQYQGATNEKLF
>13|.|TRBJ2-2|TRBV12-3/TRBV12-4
ASSVAGTDTGELF
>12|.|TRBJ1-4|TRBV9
ASSPSGTNEKLF
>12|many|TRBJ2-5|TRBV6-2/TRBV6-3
ASSPGGGRETQY
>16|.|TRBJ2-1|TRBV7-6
ASSLRGQGALVWNEQF
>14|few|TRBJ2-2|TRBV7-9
ASSQGQGAGTGELF
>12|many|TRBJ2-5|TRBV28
ASSINMARETQY
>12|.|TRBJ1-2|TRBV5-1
ASSLGTGIHGYT